The 15 T cell receptor beta chains below come from one sample, sequenced in a study of STAT3 mutations in large granular lymphocyte leukemia. Study-level points and caveats: At least one immunodominant TCR beta clonotype appeared in every T-cell large granular lymphocyte leukemia patient.

No cognate antigen is known for these TCRs. Clones were read by immunoSEQ multiplex PCR, and TCRdb kept only the in-frame ones, dropping some. The sample contains 30,000 to 40,000 clones, 75% to 90% of which appear only once. Sequenced sample: peripheral blood mononuclear cells. The receptor source for this set is a man aged 60 to 69 with T-cell large granular lymphocyte leukemia. Some clones in this sample may be carry-over from other donors' samples.

This chain uses TRBV18 with TRBJ2-5; D is undetermined. Trimming removed 3 bases at V and 4 bases at J, with 6 bases between. Germline CDR1 KGHSH, CDR2 LQKENI. The length of the CDR3 is 12 residues. The CDR3 reads CASSPPGETQYF. The CDR3 DNA reads as TGTGCCAGCTCACCCCCAGGAGAGACCCAGTACTTC.

The chain is built from TRBV12-5 and TRBJ2-1; no firm D call. V was shortened by 0 bases and J by 2 bases, with 17 bases between the two germline ends. CDR1 is LGHNT, CDR2 FRNRAP, per germline. CDR3 length: 18 residues. The chain's CDR3 is CASGLVGLVGRAYNEQFF. The DNA for the CDR3 is TGTGCTAGTGGTTTGGTGGGCCTAGTGGGTCGGGCCTACAATGAGCAGTTCTTC.

This clone was observed a single time. V gene TRBV7-9 combines with J gene TRBJ2-5; 7 bases align to TRBD2. Unmatched junction bases numbered 12, after V lost 4 bases and J lost 7 bases. CDR1 is SEHNR, CDR2 FQNEAQ, per germline (reference sequence). The CDR3 loop spans 15 amino acids. The DNA of the CDR3 is TGTGCCAGCAGCTCAAGAACTAGCGCTGGGGGGACCCAGTACTTC. Its translation is CASSSRTSAGGTQYF.

This clone appeared a few times. V is TRBV10-1 and J is TRBJ2-2; D gene uncertain. Germline assignment: CDR1 WNHNN and CDR2 SYGVQD (reference sequence). The CDR3 totals 12 residues. V was cut by 6 bases and J by 4 bases, with 6 bases left in between. CDR3 residues: CASSSGTGELFF. The CDR3 nucleotides read TGCGCCAGCAGCTCCGGCACCGGGGAGCTGTTTTTT.

CDR3 nucleotide sequence: TGCAGCGTACAGGGTAATGGCTACACCTTC. It codes for CSVQGNGYTF. V is TRBV29-1 and J is TRBJ1-2; D perhaps matches TRBD1 (6 bases). The CDR3 loop spans 10 amino acids. Trimming pared 6 bases from V and 6 bases from J, leaving 8 bases between. Germline values: CDR1 SQVTM, CDR2 ANQGSEA.

This chain uses TRBV19 with TRBJ2-7; 9 positions match TRBD1. Germline V lookup: CDR1 LNHDA, CDR2 SQIVND (reference sequence). CDR3 size: 15 residues. Unmatched junction bases numbered 3, after V lost 1 base and J lost 2 bases. As DNA, the CDR3 is TGTGCCAGTAGTATAGTCTGGACAGGGGCCTACGAGCAGTACTTC. This sequence encodes CASSIVWTGAYEQYF. The full variable domain, with the rest looked up from reference TRBV19 and TRBJ2-7, is DGGITQSPKYLFRKEGQNVTLSCEQNLNHDAMYWYRQDPGQGLRLIYYSQIVNDFQKGDIAEGYSVSREKKESFPLTVTSAQKNPTAFYLCASSIVWTGAYEQYFGPGTRLTVT.

The V and J genes are TRBV4-1 and TRBJ2-1, with TRBD2 matching 12 bases. The CDR3 sequence is 18 residues long. Germline CDR1 and CDR2: MGHRA and YSYEKL. The ends lost 3 bases at V and 6 bases at J; junction bases unmatched: 12. The CDR3 loop is CASSHETSGRILGNEQFF. CDR3 nucleotides: TGCGCCAGCAGCCACGAAACTAGCGGGAGGATCCTAGGCAATGAGCAGTTCTTC.

The chain combines TRBV30 with TRBJ2-1; possible D gene TRBD2, 7 bases. The CDR3 is 12 residues long. V lost 0 bases, J lost 8 bases, and 8 bases lay in between. The germline V gene has CDR1 GTSNPN and CDR2 SVGIG (reference sequence). In DNA, the CDR3 is TGTGCCTGGAGTGTCGGGGGGCATGAGCAGTTCTTC. Protein: CAWSVGGHEQFF.

The chain employs TRBV10-3 and TRBJ2-1; D call uncertain. The CDR3 is made up of 11 amino acids. Germline lookup yields CDR1 ENHRY and CDR2 SYGVKD. Trimming removed 10 bases at V and 8 bases at J, with 12 bases between. The CDR3 sequence is CATTLEYEQFF. Here the CDR3 DNA reads TGTGCCACCACGCTCGAGTATGAGCAGTTCTTC.

The chain links TRBV11-2 to TRBJ2-1; the D gene could be TRBD1 or TRBD2 (5 bases each). The germline CDR1 and CDR2 sequences are SGHAT and FQNNGV. V was trimmed by 3 bases and J by 8 bases, leaving 11 bases between them. This CDR3 is built from 13 residues. Here the CDR3 DNA reads TGTGCCAGCAGCTTGGGTCGGGGCGATGAGCAGTTCTTC. It translates to CASSLGRGDEQFF.

J is TRBJ1-1 and V is TRBV7-9; 8 nucleotides match TRBD1. J gave up 6 bases and V 5 bases, and 2 bases lay outside the gene matches. Germline CDR1 SEHNR, CDR2 FQNEAQ (reference sequence). The CDR3 has 12 residues. The CDR3 DNA is TGTGCCAGCAGCCGGACAGGGCCTGAAGCTTTCTTT. Its protein is CASSRTGPEAFF.

The V gene is TRBV4-2, the J gene TRBJ2-5, with 7 bases lining up with TRBD2. CDR1 and CDR2 from the germline V gene are LGHNA and YNFKEQ. The CDR3 consists of 14 residues. The J segment lost 4 bases and the V segment lost 2 bases, leaving 4 bases of the junction unmatched. CDR3 residues: CASSQLREGETQYF. DNA of the CDR3: TGTGCCAGCAGCCAACTAAGGGAGGGAGAGACCCAGTACTTC.

The chain employs TRBV5-1 and TRBJ2-3; D possibly corresponds to TRBD1 (5 bases). The V gene lost 0 bases and the J gene lost 1 base, with 9 bases spanning the gap. Germline loops: CDR1 SGHRS, CDR2 YFSETQ. CDR3 length: 15 residues. Here the CDR3 DNA reads TGCGCCAGCAGCTTGGCCAGGGCGGGCACAGATACGCAGTATTTT. The encoded protein is CASSLARAGTDTQYF.

The V call is TRBV4-1, the J call TRBJ2-7; 9 bases align to TRBD2. The germline V gene encodes CDR1 MGHRA and CDR2 YSYEKL. J was trimmed by 2 bases and V by 0 bases; bases with no gene match: 5. The length of the CDR3 is 16 residues. This chain's CDR3 is CASSQELASGTYEQYF. Here the CDR3 DNA reads TGCGCCAGCAGCCAAGAGTTGGCTAGCGGGACCTACGAGCAGTACTTC.

The chain links TRBV6-5 to TRBJ2-5; tentatively, D is TRBD1 (6 bases). Trimming pared 7 bases from V and 11 bases from J, leaving 17 bases between. The CDR3 is made up of 12 amino acids. Germline V gives CDR1 MNHEY, CDR2 SVGAGI. CDR3 protein: CASNQLQGRQYF. The CDR3 bases are TGTGCCAGCAATCAACTACAGGGCCGTCAGTACTTC.